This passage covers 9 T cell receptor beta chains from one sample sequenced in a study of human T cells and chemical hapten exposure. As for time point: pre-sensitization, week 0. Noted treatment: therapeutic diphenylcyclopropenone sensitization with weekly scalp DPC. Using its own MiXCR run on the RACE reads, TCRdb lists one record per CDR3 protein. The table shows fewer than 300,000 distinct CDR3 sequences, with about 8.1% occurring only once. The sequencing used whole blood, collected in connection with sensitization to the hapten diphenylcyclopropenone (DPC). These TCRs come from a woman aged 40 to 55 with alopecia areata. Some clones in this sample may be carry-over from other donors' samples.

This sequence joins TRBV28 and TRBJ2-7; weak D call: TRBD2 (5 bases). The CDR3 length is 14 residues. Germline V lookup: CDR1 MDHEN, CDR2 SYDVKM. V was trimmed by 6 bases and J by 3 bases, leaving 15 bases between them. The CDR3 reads CASRSGKTYYEQYF. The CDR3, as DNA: TGTGCCAGCAGGTCGGGGAAAACCTACTACGAGCAGTACTTC.

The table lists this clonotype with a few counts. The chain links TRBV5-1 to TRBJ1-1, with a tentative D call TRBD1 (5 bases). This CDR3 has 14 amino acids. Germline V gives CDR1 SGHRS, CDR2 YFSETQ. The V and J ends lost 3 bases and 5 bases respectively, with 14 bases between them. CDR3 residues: CASSSPGSGTEAFF. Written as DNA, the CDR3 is TGCGCCAGCAGCTCACCAGGGAGTGGGACTGAAGCTTTCTTT.

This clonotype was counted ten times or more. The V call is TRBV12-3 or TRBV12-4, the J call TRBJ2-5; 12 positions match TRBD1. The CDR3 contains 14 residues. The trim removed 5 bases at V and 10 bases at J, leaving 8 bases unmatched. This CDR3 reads CASSPTGTGGLQYF. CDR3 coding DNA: TGTGCCAGCAGTCCGACCGGGACAGGGGGCCTCCAGTACTTC.

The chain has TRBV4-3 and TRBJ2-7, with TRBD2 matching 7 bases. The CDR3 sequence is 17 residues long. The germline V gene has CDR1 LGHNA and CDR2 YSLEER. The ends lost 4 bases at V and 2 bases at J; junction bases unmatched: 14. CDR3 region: CASSRDRRGLPTYEQYF. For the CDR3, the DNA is TGCGCCAGCAGCCGAGATCGGCGGGGGTTACCAACCTACGAGCAGTACTTC.

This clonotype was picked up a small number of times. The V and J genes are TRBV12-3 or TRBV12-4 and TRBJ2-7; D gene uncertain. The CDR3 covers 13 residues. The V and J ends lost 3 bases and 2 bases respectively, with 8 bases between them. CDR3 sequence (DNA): TGTGCCAGCAGTTTTAAGGGCCCCTACGAGCAGTACTTC. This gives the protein CASSFKGPYEQYF.

CDR3 region: CASSTGAIDGYTF. Written as DNA, the CDR3 is TGCGCCAGCAGCACCGGGGCCATAGACGGCTACACCTTC. The chain joins TRBV5-1 to TRBJ1-2; D is possibly TRBD1 (5 bases). V gave up 4 bases and J gave up 8 bases, with 15 bases separating them. The CDR3 is 13 amino acids. Germline lookup yields CDR1 SGHRS and CDR2 YFSETQ.

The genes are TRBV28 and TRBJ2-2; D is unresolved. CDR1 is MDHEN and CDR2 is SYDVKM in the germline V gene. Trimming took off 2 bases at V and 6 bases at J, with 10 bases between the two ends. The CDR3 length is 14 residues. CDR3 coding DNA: TGTGCCAGCAGTTTAACCCTGAAGTCCGGGGAGCTGTTTTTT. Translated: CASSLTLKSGELFF.

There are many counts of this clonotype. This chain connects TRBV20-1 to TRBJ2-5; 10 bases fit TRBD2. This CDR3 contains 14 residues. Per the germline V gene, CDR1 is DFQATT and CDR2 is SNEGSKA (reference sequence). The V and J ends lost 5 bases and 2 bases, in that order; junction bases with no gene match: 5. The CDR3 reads CSAEIAGGQETQYF. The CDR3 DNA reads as TGCAGTGCTGAGATAGCGGGAGGACAAGAGACCCAGTACTTC.

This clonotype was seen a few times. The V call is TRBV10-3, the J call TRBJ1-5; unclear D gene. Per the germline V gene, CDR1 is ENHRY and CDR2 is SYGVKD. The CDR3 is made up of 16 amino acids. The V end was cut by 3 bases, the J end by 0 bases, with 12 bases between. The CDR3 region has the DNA TGTGCCATCAGTGATGGACGGAGAAGTAGCAATCAGCCCCAGCATTTT. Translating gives CAISDGRRSSNQPQHF.